This section outlines one T cell receptor (beta chain) sequence together with its context. As yet, its antigen is unknown. These data are taken from a study of T-cell memory formation after mild COVID-19. Study-level information: For the most part, TCR clusters were specific to one donor.

Germline lookup yields CDR1 SQVTM and CDR2 ANQGSEA. V was cut by 6 bases and J by 5 bases, with 19 bases left in between. This CDR3 region has 14 residues. The TCR alpha and TCR beta cDNA libraries, bearing sample barcodes and UMIs, were generated by 5'RACE using constant-segment primers. A single record per CDR3 protein comes from TCRdb applying MiXCR to the 5' RACE reads. The sample records roughly 350,000 distinct CDR3 sequences, under 25% being singletons. General study results and limits: From day 15 to 85, contracting clones were balanced between CD4 and CD8, whereas later expanders leaned toward CD4+.

The genes are TRBV29-1 and TRBJ2-5, with D unclear. The clonotype was recovered from an adult woman who had mild COVID-19 (a few samples of this study predate the infection). Cell type and time point are not known. Sequencing input: PBMCs or a T cell subset sorted from them (not recorded which). CDR3 amino acids: CSVGERSRRETQYF. The CDR3 nucleotides read TGCAGCGTAGGCGAAAGAAGCAGGCGGGAGACCCAGTACTTC.